This TCR beta chain emerged from a study of T cell responses to AZD1222 COVID-19 vaccine listed by TCRdb under 2021. At the level of the whole study: TCR sequencing was performed for 230 to 250 trial participants, of whom roughly 200 were given two doses of AZD1222 and around 26 were given two doses of MenACWY control vaccine. Trial participants were enrolled into age subgroups of 18-55, 56-69 and 70-plus years, which contained around 140, 26 and 57 TCR-sequenced participants, respectively. On the study overall, not on this receptor specifically: Conclusions about previously exposed vaccinees were limited because only six AZD1222 recipients were SARS-CoV-2 seropositive at baseline. After two AZD1222 doses, both the breadth and the depth of spike-specific TCRs were significantly higher than at day 0 and than in MenACWY recipients. Because no day 14 peak-response samples were available, the repertoires could be characterized only after the peak T cell response. The 56-69-year group was small, and its depth increase did not reach significance, likely because of low power. Nearly half of unique spike-specific TCRs reportedly recognized epitopes outside regions mutated in the B.1.351 and B.1.1.7 variants. Vaccine-associated CD4 TCRs spanned the whole spike protein, with dominant responses in regions 160-218 and 743-854. Participants were mostly white British, with more females than males. The authors suggested clonal diversity may have been underestimated.

The CDR3 regions of human TCRbeta chains were analyzed by immunosequencing. The study's own analysis went as follows. TCRs in the repertoires were compared against a reference library of SARS-CoV-2-specific TCRs that had been generated with the MIRA antigen-specificity platform. Breadth meant the fraction of unique TCRs that were SARS-CoV-2-associated, whereas depth meant the fraction of total T cells that were SARS-CoV-2-associated. Using the MIRA data, each spike-specific TCR was mapped to the spike region that the TCR reacts to and placed in a CD4 or CD8 class. Log10-transformed breadth and depth values were compared by one-way ANOVA with Sidak's multiple comparisons tests. TCRdb took this table from immuneACCESS and kept in-frame rearrangements with V and J called. Such tables lack part of the clones; where checked against another copy, unresolved V genes explain under half of the gap, and the rest is unexplained. V and J calls and clone size are those listed in that table; D and trimming were worked out from the DNA. The sample includes about 150,000 clones, with about 85% observed a single time. Under 8% of the sample rests with the top ten.

CDR3 length: 12 amino acids, cysteine to phenylalanine. The CDR3 DNA has 36 bases and is translated from base 1. Cut back by 5 bases and 5 bases, the V and J ends lie 9 bases apart. CDR1 and CDR2 are read off the germline V gene as ENHRY and SYGVKD. Note on this clone: Its antigen is unknown. No per-base quality is available; no much larger clone lies one base away.

What this sample's time point label stands for: sample from adult after SARS-CoV-2 infection, after symptom onset. A couple of convalescent COVID-19 patients, sampled after symptom onset from adults with prior SARS-CoV-2 infection, were also TCR-sequenced for comparison. The material sequenced was peripheral blood, taken after recovery from COVID-19. The receptor was derived from an adult who had recovered from COVID-19. The rearrangement combines TRBV10-3 with TRBJ2-5; tentative D gene TRBD1, with 6 bases matching. The CDR3 loop reads CAISKTGETQYF. The nucleotide sequence is given as TGTGCCATCAGTAAAACAGGGGAGACCCAGTACTTC.